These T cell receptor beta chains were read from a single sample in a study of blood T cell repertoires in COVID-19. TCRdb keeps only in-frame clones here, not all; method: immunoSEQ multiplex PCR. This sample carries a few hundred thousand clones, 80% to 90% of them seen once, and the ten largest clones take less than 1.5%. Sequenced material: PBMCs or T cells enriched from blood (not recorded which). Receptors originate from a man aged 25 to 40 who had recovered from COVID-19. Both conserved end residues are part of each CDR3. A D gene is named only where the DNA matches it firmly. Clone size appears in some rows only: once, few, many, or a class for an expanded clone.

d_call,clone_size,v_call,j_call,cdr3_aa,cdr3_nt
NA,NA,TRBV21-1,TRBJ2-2,CASSNRAGELFF,TGTGCCAGCAGCAACAGGGCCGGGGAGCTGTTTTTT
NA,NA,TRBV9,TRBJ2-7,CASSVAGLGKEQYF,TGTGCCAGCAGCGTAGCTGGGCTGGGCAAGGAGCAGTACTTC
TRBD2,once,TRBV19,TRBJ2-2,CASSAGTRNTGELFF,TGTGCCAGTAGTGCCGGGACTAGGAACACCGGGGAGCTGTTTTTT
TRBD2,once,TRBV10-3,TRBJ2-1,CAIRGTSGKFDEQFF,TGTGCCATCAGGGGGACTAGCGGAAAATTCGATGAGCAGTTCTTC
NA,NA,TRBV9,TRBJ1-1,CASSVGQGTEAFF,TGTGCCAGCAGCGTAGGGCAGGGGACTGAAGCTTTCTTT
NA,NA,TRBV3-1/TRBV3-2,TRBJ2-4,CASSERTDLAKNIQYF,TGTGCCAGCAGCGAACGGACTGACCTAGCCAAAAACATTCAGTACTTC
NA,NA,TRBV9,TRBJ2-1,CASSVTGYNEQFF,TGTGCCAGCAGCGTAACCGGGTACAATGAGCAGTTCTTC
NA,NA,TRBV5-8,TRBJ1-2,CASSLTGSRTNYGYTF,TGTGCCAGCAGCTTGACAGGGTCGCGGACTAACTATGGCTACACCTTC
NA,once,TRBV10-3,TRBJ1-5,CAISEGRRGQPQHF,TGTGCCATCAGTGAGGGTCGGAGGGGTCAGCCCCAGCATTTT
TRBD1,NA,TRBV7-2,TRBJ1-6,CASSLVGTGSNSPLHF,TGTGCCAGCAGCTTAGTCGGGACAGGGAGTAATTCACCCCTCCACTTT
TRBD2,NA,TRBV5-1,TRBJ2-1,CASSPGTSGSFDEQFF,TGCGCCAGCAGCCCAGGGACTAGCGGGAGTTTTGATGAGCAGTTCTTC
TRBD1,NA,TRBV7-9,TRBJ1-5,CASSPDRVGNQPQHF,TGTGCCAGCAGCCCGGACAGGGTCGGAAATCAGCCCCAGCATTTT
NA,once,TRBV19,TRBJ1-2,CASSILTSYGYTF,TGTGCCAGTAGTATCTTAACTTCCTATGGCTACACCTTC
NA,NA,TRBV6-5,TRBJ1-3,CASRVSDSGNTIYF,TGTGCCAGCAGGGTATCGGACAGTGGAAACACCATATATTTT
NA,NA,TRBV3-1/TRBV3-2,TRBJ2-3,CASSQGVREIADTQYF,TGTGCCAGCAGCCAAGGGGTTCGGGAGATTGCAGATACGCAGTATTTT
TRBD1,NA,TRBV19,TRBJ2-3,CASRPQGGGDTQYF,TGTGCCAGTAGACCTCAAGGGGGCGGTGATACGCAGTATTTT
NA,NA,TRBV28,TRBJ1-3,CASRKSWDSGSGNTIYF,TGTGCCAGTAGGAAAAGTTGGGACTCGGGCTCTGGAAACACCATATATTTT
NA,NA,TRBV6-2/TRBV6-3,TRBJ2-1,CASSLAATTYNEQFF,TGTGCCAGCAGTTTAGCGGCAACGACCTACAATGAGCAGTTCTTC
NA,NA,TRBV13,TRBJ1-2,CASSPGRDYYGYTF,TGTGCCAGCAGCCCCGGACGGGATTACTATGGCTACACCTTC
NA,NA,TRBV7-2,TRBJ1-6,CASSLGAPGVNSPLHF,TGTGCCAGCAGCTTAGGAGCCCCAGGGGTAAATTCACCCCTCCACTTT
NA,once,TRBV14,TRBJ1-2,CASSQLQGYYGYTF,TGTGCCAGCAGCCAACTCCAGGGCTACTATGGCTACACCTTC
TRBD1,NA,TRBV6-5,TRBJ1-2,CASRGTTGGRYGYTF,TGTGCCAGCAGAGGAACGACAGGGGGTCGCTATGGCTACACCTTC
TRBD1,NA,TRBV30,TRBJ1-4,CAWSLFLGQGIEKLFF,TGTGCCTGGAGCCTATTCCTGGGACAGGGTATCGAAAAACTGTTTTTT
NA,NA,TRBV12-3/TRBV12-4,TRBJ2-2,CASSLSSRGELFF,TGTGCCAGCAGTTTATCTAGCCGCGGGGAGCTGTTTTTT
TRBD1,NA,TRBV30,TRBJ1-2,CAWFTPGGASYGYTF,TGTGCCTGGTTCACCCCAGGGGGCGCTTCCTATGGCTACACCTTC
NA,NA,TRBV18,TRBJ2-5,CASSPSRRETQYF,TGTGCCAGCTCACCAAGCAGGCGCGAGACCCAGTACTTC
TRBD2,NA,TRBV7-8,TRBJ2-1,CASSLVLATGSSYNEQFF,TGTGCCAGCAGCTTAGTACTAGCGACCGGGAGCTCCTACAATGAGCAGTTCTTC